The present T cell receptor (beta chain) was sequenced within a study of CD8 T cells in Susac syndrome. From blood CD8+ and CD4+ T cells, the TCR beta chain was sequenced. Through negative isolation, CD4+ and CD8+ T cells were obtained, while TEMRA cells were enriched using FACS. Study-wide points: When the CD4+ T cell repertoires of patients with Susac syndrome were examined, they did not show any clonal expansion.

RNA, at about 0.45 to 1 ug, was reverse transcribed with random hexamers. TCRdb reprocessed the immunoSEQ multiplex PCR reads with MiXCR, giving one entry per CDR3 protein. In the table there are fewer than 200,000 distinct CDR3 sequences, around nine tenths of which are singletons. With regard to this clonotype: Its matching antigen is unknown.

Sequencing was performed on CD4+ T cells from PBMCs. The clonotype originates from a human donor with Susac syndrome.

Here the CDR3 DNA reads TGTGCCAGCTCCCAGGGGGTCGGTGCGTACAATGAGCAGTTCTTC. It codes for CASSQGVGAYNEQFF. The chain is built from TRBV18 and TRBJ2-1, with TRBD1 identical over 7 bases. The germline V gene encodes CDR1 KGHSH and CDR2 LQKENI. This CDR3 contains 15 residues. Trimming removed 6 bases from V and 4 bases from J; junction bases left unmatched: 9.